The rows below give T cell receptor beta chains drawn from one sample of a study of blood T cell repertoires in COVID-19. The repertoire was sequenced with immunoSEQ multiplex PCR; TCRdb's copy has only in-frame clones and lacks some. The table has approximately 160,000 clones, over 75% seen once. Sequencing input: peripheral blood. These receptors were taken from a man between 60 and 75 years old who had recovered from COVID-19. Each CDR3 is given with its conserved first and last residue. The D gene is left open where the match is weak. Not all rows give a size; the values are once, few, many and, for expanded clones, a class.

clone_size,d_call,j_call,v_call,cdr3_aa,cdr3_nt
.,TRBD1,TRBJ1-2,TRBV7-8,CASSHRGDYGYTF,TGTGCCAGCAGCCACAGGGGGGACTATGGCTACACCTTC
few,TRBD2,TRBJ2-2,TRBV4-1,CASSQGQRGETTGELFF,TGCGCCAGCAGCCAAGGACAGCGGGGGGAAACCACCGGGGAGCTGTTTTTT
few,.,TRBJ2-2,TRBV5-8,CASPSHRSDTGELFF,TGTGCCAGCCCCTCCCACAGGTCCGACACCGGGGAGCTGTTTTTT
.,.,TRBJ1-5,TRBV7-9,CASSPGVSNQPQHF,TGTGCCAGCAGCCCCGGGGTTAGCAATCAGCCCCAGCATTTT
few,TRBD1,TRBJ1-1,TRBV27,CASSRGQGKLSTEAFF,TGTGCCAGCAGCCGGGGACAGGGTAAGCTATCCACTGAAGCTTTCTTT
.,.,TRBJ1-6,TRBV30,CAWKTGIINSPLHF,TGTGCCTGGAAAACAGGGATTATTAATTCACCCCTCCACTTT
.,TRBD2,TRBJ2-2,TRBV7-8,CASSLANSGGTGELFF,TGTGCCAGCAGCTTAGCGAATAGCGGGGGAACCGGGGAGCTGTTTTTT
.,TRBD1,TRBJ1-6,TRBV10-3,CAISISTGGDSPLHF,TGTGCCATCAGTATTTCGACAGGGGGCGATTCACCCCTCCACTTT
.,.,TRBJ1-1,TRBV7-9,CASSPVGRAEAFF,TGTGCCAGCAGCCCGGTTGGTCGCGCTGAAGCTTTCTTT
.,.,TRBJ1-2,TRBV3-1/TRBV3-2,CASSLAGRGYTF,TGTGCCAGCAGCCTCGCGGGGCGCGGCTACACCTTC
.,.,TRBJ1-4,TRBV3-1/TRBV3-2,CASSQGADLDEKLFF,TGTGCCAGCAGCCAAGGAGCGGACCTGGATGAAAAACTGTTTTTT
.,.,TRBJ2-7,TRBV5-4,CASSMNGGSPYEQYF,TGTGCCAGCAGCATGAATGGAGGCAGCCCCTACGAGCAGTACTTC
.,.,TRBJ1-1,TRBV5-1,CASSPGSEGTEAFF,TGCGCCAGCAGCCCCGGGTCGGAGGGCACTGAAGCTTTCTTT
once,.,TRBJ2-5,TRBV10-3,CAISSASGQETQYF,TGTGCCATCAGTTCTGCCAGCGGGCAAGAGACCCAGTACTTC
.,.,TRBJ1-3,TRBV7-9,CAIRQTSGNTIYF,TGTGCCATCCGACAGACCTCTGGAAACACCATATATTTT
.,TRBD1,TRBJ1-2,TRBV6-1,CASSEEGARGYTF,TGTGCCAGCAGTGAAGAGGGGGCCAGGGGCTACACCTTC
.,TRBD1,TRBJ2-4,TRBV4-3,CASSQDRGGSLNIQYF,TGCGCCAGCAGCCAAGATCGAGGGGGCTCGTTAAACATTCAGTACTTC
.,TRBD2,TRBJ2-1,TRBV18,CASSLGLAGGPNEQFF,TGTGCCAGCTCACTTGGACTAGCGGGGGGGCCGAATGAGCAGTTCTTC
.,.,TRBJ1-2,TRBV9,CASSPGPNYGYTF,TGTGCCAGCAGCCCTGGCCCGAACTATGGCTACACCTTC
.,TRBD2,TRBJ2-3,TRBV6-4,CASSAGGDSDTQYF,TGTGCCAGCAGTGCCGGGGGGGACTCAGATACGCAGTATTTT
.,TRBD1,TRBJ2-3,TRBV11-2,CASSFKGTEGSTQYF,TGTGCCAGCAGCTTCAAGGGGACAGAAGGTAGTACGCAGTATTTT
.,.,TRBJ2-4,TRBV11-2,CASTQHRTLAKNIQYF,TGTGCCAGCACCCAACACAGGACCCTAGCCAAAAACATTCAGTACTTC
.,.,TRBJ1-5,TRBV5-6,CASSLGLGDRPQHF,TGTGCCAGCAGCTTAGGTTTGGGAGATCGGCCCCAGCATTTT
.,.,TRBJ1-5,TRBV6-5,CASSYLSENQPQHF,TGTGCCAGCAGTTACTTGTCAGAAAATCAGCCCCAGCATTTT
.,.,TRBJ1-4,TRBV27,CASSLSFGDREKLFF,TGTGCCAGCAGTTTATCGTTCGGGGATCGAGAAAAACTGTTTTTT
.,TRBD1,TRBJ2-6,TRBV19,CASSIEFGTGVHSGANVLTF,TGTGCCAGTAGTATTGAGTTCGGGACAGGGGTTCATTCGGGGGCCAACGTCCTGACTTTC
.,.,TRBJ2-2,TRBV5-1,CASSFGATGELFF,TGCGCCAGCAGCTTTGGGGCCACCGGGGAGCTGTTTTTT
.,TRBD2,TRBJ2-5,TRBV7-2,CASSLGRGRIQETQYF,TGTGCCAGCAGCTTAGGGCGGGGGAGAATTCAAGAGACCCAGTACTTC
.,.,TRBJ1-1,TRBV18,CASSRDQVVNTEAFF,TGTGCCAGCTCACGCGATCAGGTGGTAAACACTGAAGCTTTCTTT
.,.,TRBJ2-7,TRBV5-1,CASSLVRQGTEQYF,TGCGCCAGCAGCTTGGTCCGGCAGGGGACCGAGCAGTACTTC
.,.,TRBJ1-2,TRBV3-1/TRBV3-2,CASSQTGTGGGYGYTF,TGTGCCAGCAGCCAAACAGGGACGGGGGGCGGCTATGGCTACACCTTC
.,TRBD1,TRBJ1-2,TRBV6-1,CASSEADRAHGYTF,TGTGCCAGCAGTGAAGCCGACAGGGCCCATGGCTACACCTTC
.,TRBD2,TRBJ2-1,TRBV6-5,CASRTRGGYNEQFF,TGTGCCAGCAGAACCCGGGGGGGGTACAATGAGCAGTTCTTC
.,.,TRBJ1-2,TRBV19,CASSIVYRSVYGYTF,TGTGCCAGTAGTATAGTATACAGGTCGGTCTATGGCTACACCTTC
.,.,TRBJ1-3,TRBV30,CAWAIRGSGNTIYF,TGTGCCTGGGCCATCAGGGGCTCTGGAAACACCATATATTTT
.,TRBD2,TRBJ2-1,TRBV5-1,CASSLAFLAGGRNEQFF,TGCGCCAGCAGCTTGGCCTTTCTAGCGGGGGGCAGAAATGAGCAGTTCTTC
.,.,TRBJ1-5,TRBV19,CASSLQVYNQPQHF,TGTGCCAGTAGCCTCCAGGTGTACAATCAGCCCCAGCATTTT
.,.,TRBJ1-5,TRBV5-6,CASSLGGGNQPQHF,TGTGCCAGCAGCTTGGGAGGGGGAAATCAGCCCCAGCATTTT
.,TRBD2,TRBJ2-1,TRBV6-1,CASSEARSGGANEQFF,TGTGCCAGCAGTGAAGCGCGGAGCGGGGGGGCGAATGAGCAGTTCTTC
.,.,TRBJ2-3,TRBV10-3,CAIRTSSDTDTQYF,TGTGCCATCAGAACTAGCTCCGACACAGATACGCAGTATTTT
few,.,TRBJ1-1,TRBV6-5,CASSYLGHTEAFF,TGTGCCAGCAGTTACCTGGGCCACACTGAAGCTTTCTTT
.,.,TRBJ1-6,TRBV3-1/TRBV3-2,CASSRGYNSPLHF,TGTGCCAGCAGTCGGGGTTATAATTCACCCCTCCACTTT
.,.,TRBJ1-5,TRBV6-5,CASSRGTMGNQPQHF,TGTGCCAGCAGCCGGGGGACCATGGGCAATCAGCCCCAGCATTTT
.,TRBD1,TRBJ2-5,TRBV6-5,CASRYTGGRETQYF,TGTGCCAGCAGATATACAGGGGGCAGAGAGACCCAGTACTTC
few,.,TRBJ2-7,TRBV9,CASSEGGGPYEQYF,TGTGCCAGCAGCGAGGGCGGGGGCCCCTACGAGCAGTACTTC
.,.,TRBJ1-2,TRBV9,CASSPYIPGHHSPGGYTF,TGTGCCAGCAGCCCTTACATCCCGGGACATCACTCACCCGGTGGCTACACCTTC
.,TRBD2,TRBJ2-7,TRBV6-5,CASSREVYEQYF,TGTGCCAGCAGCCGGGAGGTCTACGAGCAGTACTTC
.,TRBD1,TRBJ2-3,TRBV30,CAWRRGTAPDTQYF,TGTGCCTGGAGAAGGGGGACAGCGCCAGATACGCAGTATTTT
.,TRBD2,TRBJ2-1,TRBV5-5,CASSLETSGGYNEQFF,TGTGCCAGCAGCTTGGAAACTAGCGGGGGGTACAATGAGCAGTTCTTC
.,TRBD1,TRBJ2-7,TRBV2,CASSPEGRGRYEQYF,TGTGCCAGCAGCCCAGAGGGCAGGGGGAGATACGAGCAGTACTTC
.,.,TRBJ1-1,TRBV6-2/TRBV6-3,CASSYDRPNTEAFF,TGTGCCAGCAGTTACGACAGGCCGAACACTGAAGCTTTCTTT
few,TRBD1,TRBJ1-4,TRBV14,CASSQALGQGATKLFF,TGTGCCAGCAGCCAAGCCTTGGGACAGGGGGCTACAAAACTGTTTTTT
.,.,TRBJ1-3,TRBV18,CASSPTLDSGEGNTIYF,TGTGCCAGCTCACCAACTCTGGACAGCGGTGAGGGAAACACCATATATTTT
.,.,TRBJ1-6,TRBV6-5,CASSYQGLYNSPLHF,TGTGCCAGCAGTTACCAGGGACTATATAATTCACCCCTCCACTTT